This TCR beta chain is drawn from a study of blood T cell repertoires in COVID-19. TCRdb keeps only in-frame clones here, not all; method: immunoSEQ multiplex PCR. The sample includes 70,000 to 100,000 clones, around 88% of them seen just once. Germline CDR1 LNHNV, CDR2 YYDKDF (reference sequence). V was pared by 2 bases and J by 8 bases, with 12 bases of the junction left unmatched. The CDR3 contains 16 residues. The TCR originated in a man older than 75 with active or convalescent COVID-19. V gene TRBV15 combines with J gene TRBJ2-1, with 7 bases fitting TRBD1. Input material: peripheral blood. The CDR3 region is CATSRYRQGNMHEQFF. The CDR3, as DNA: TGTGCCACCAGCAGATATCGACAGGGAAATATGCATGAGCAGTTCTTC.